The clone carrying this T cell receptor (beta chain) has only one observation. The antigen is not known. Generated by immunoSEQ multiplex PCR, the TCRdb table keeps only in-frame clones and is missing some. The top ten clones hold 18% of a sample with around 33,000 clones, about 47% of them seen once. Germline values: CDR1 SGHTA, CDR2 FQGTGA. V shed 5 bases and J 2 bases; nucleotides not matched to a gene: 6. This CDR3 has 15 amino acids. The entry originates in a study of cytotoxic CD8 clonotypes in ibrutinib-treated CLL. Study outcomes and limitations: Whereas clonality rose at ibrutinib response, it declined toward baseline at progression.

V and J are TRBV7-3 and TRBJ2-3; 8 positions agree with TRBD2. The sequence was obtained from a human donor with chronic lymphocytic leukemia. This specimen consisted of PBMCs, obtained before ibrutinib treatment. The CDR3 sequence: CASSKAGVNTDTQYF. CDR3 DNA sequence: TGTGCCAGCAGCAAAGCGGGGGTAAACACAGATACGCAGTATTTT. Combining the CDR3 with reference TRBV7-3 and TRBJ2-3 gives the whole variable domain GAGVSQTPSNKVTEKGKYVELRCDPISGHTALYWYRQSLGQGPEFLIYFQGTGAADDSGLPNDRFFAVRPEGSVSTLKIQRTERGDSAVYLCASSKAGVNTDTQYFGPGTRLTVL.